The sample holds a few counts of the clone carrying this T cell receptor (beta chain). Its matching antigen is unknown. The sample belongs to a study of T-cell memory formation after mild COVID-19. The study's findings and limits: The pre-infection memory compartment contained some responding clones, suggesting cross-reactive memory joined.

There are 16 residues in the CDR3. From germline, CDR1 is SGHTA and CDR2 FQGTGA. V was clipped by 4 bases and J by 1 base, with 13 bases between them. MiXCR was run by TCRdb on the 5' RACE reads, yielding one entry per CDR3 protein. This sample has around 320,000 distinct CDR3 sequences, with roughly an eighth found just once. The chain recombines TRBV7-3 with TRBJ2-2; a possible D gene is TRBD2 (6 bases). This receptor was obtained from a man between 18 and 35 years old who had mild COVID-19 (a few samples of this study predate the infection). Cell type and time point are not known. Sequenced material: PBMCs or a T cell subset sorted from them (not recorded which). CDR3 in DNA: TGTGCCAGCAGCTCCGGGGACTCCTTGAACACCGGGGAGCTGTTTTTT. Translated: CASSSGDSLNTGELFF.